These 31 T cell receptor beta chains were all obtained from the same sample, sequenced in a study of cytomegalovirus exposure and HLA in healthy donors. The table came from immunoSEQ multiplex PCR; TCRdb's copy has only in-frame clones and leaves some out. The sample consists of around 260,000 clones, less than 95% of them appearing once. Sequences were obtained from PBMCs. Receptors originate from a woman aged 30 to 39 in good health and CMV-seronegative.

The rearrangement joins TRBV6-5 to TRBJ2-2, with D tentatively TRBD2 (6 bases). This CDR3 is 15 amino acids long. Germline-derived CDR1 and CDR2 are MNHEY and SVGAGI. The V gene lost 1 base and the J gene lost 7 bases, with 13 bases spanning the gap. The CDR3 region is CASSYFPGVGGELFF. The CDR3 bases are TGTGCCAGCAGTTACTTTCCGGGAGTGGGCGGGGAGCTGTTTTTT.

The rearrangement uses TRBV10-3 and TRBJ2-3, with D hard to call. The CDR3 has 13 residues. Trimming cost V 0 bases and J 6 bases, with 7 bases left between them. Germline CDR1 and CDR2: ENHRY and SYGVKD. The chain's CDR3 is CAISESFVDTQYF. The CDR3 nucleotides read TGTGCCATCAGTGAGTCGTTTGTGGATACGCAGTATTTT.

The rearrangement joins TRBV28 to TRBJ2-3, with 8 bases that match TRBD2. There are 11 residues in the CDR3. The trim removed 10 bases at V and 8 bases at J, leaving 5 bases unmatched. The germline V gene encodes CDR1 MDHEN and CDR2 SYDVKM. The CDR3 nucleotides are TGTGCCATCATACGGGGGGGTACGCAGTATTTT. Translating it yields CAIIRGGTQYF.

J is TRBJ1-1 and V is TRBV5-6; 7 nucleotides line up with TRBD1. The CDR3 sequence is 13 residues long. The V and J ends lost 3 bases and 7 bases, in that order; junction bases with no gene match: 6. CDR1 and CDR2 from the germline V gene are SGHDT and YYEEEE. The chain's CDR3 is CASSSPGGDEAFF. The CDR3 coding sequence is TGTGCCAGCAGCTCCCCAGGGGGGGATGAAGCTTTCTTT.

This chain uses TRBV6-6 with TRBJ1-5; weak D call: TRBD1 (6 bases). V lost 0 bases and J lost 4, with 13 bases in between. Germline V gives CDR1 MNHNY, CDR2 SVGAGI (reference sequence). This CDR3 contains 16 residues. CDR3 residues: CASSYSGMTGNQPQHF. In nucleotides, the CDR3 is TGTGCCAGCAGTTACTCCGGGATGACAGGTAATCAGCCCCAGCATTTT.

The CDR3 nucleotides are TGTGCCAGCACCGCACAAGGGTATGGAGAGACCCAGTACTTC. Residues: CASTAQGYGETQYF. This chain joins TRBV5-6 and TRBJ2-5; D remains unclear. The CDR3 covers 14 residues. V gave up 6 bases and J gave up 4 bases, with 16 bases separating them. The V gene's germline CDR1 is SGHDT and CDR2 YYEEEE.

The rearrangement joins TRBV7-6 to TRBJ2-2; D call uncertain. The CDR3 consists of 12 residues. V lost 5 bases to trimming and J lost 0 bases, with 1 base between them. CDR1 and CDR2 (germline): SGHVS, FNYEAQ. This CDR3 reads CASSTNTGELFF. Written as DNA, the CDR3 is TGTGCCAGCAGCACGAACACCGGGGAGCTGTTTTTT.

This clone has a single count. The chain employs TRBV6-1 and TRBJ2-1; 7 positions match TRBD2. The length of the CDR3 is 15 residues. V was clipped by 3 bases and J by 2 bases; unmatched bases: 4. Germline values: CDR1 MNHNS, CDR2 SASEGT. The DNA of the CDR3 is TGTGCCAGCAGTGATCGGCTAGCGGCCTACAATGAGCAGTTCTTC. It specifies CASSDRLAAYNEQFF.

This chain links TRBV6-5 with TRBJ2-7; no clear D gene. From germline, CDR1 is MNHEY and CDR2 SVGAGI. The CDR3 consists of 13 residues. The V end was cut by 5 bases, the J end by 6 bases, with 14 bases between. The CDR3 bases are TGTGCCAGCAGTCCCCCGGGTAAGGGCGAGCAGTACTTC. It yields the protein CASSPPGKGEQYF.

CDR3 DNA sequence: TGCGCCAGCAGCTTGGAGCTAGGGCAGACTAACACTGAAGCTTTCTTT. Translated: CASSLELGQTNTEAFF. The chain employs TRBV5-1 and TRBJ1-1; D is uncertain. V lost 0 bases to trimming and J lost 2 bases, with 14 bases between them. In germline, CDR1 is SGHRS, CDR2 YFSETQ. CDR3 size: 16 residues.

CDR3 in DNA: TGCGCCACCTCGGGACAGGGGGAAGAGACCCAGTACTTC. Translating it yields CATSGQGEETQYF. The V and J genes are TRBV10-2 and TRBJ2-5, with TRBD1 matching 11 bases. There are 13 residues in the CDR3. Germline CDR1 is WSHSY and CDR2 is SAAADI. Germline trimming cut 10 bases from V and 3 bases from J; bases unmatched to any gene: 4.

The chain is built from TRBV5-1 and TRBJ2-3; the D gene is possibly TRBD2 (6 bases). With 9 bases removed from V and 4 bases from J, the gap between germline ends came to 21 bases. The germline gives CDR1 SGHRS, CDR2 YFSETQ. The CDR3 extends over 15 amino acids. CDR3 bases: TGCGCCAACATAGGGGAATGCGGGGCCGCAGATACGCAGTATTTT. This translates into CANIGECGAADTQYF.

The CDR3 spells CASSPYPASGGNNEQFF. As DNA, the CDR3 is TGTGCCAGCAGCCCATATCCTGCTAGCGGAGGAAACAATGAGCAGTTCTTC. This chain joins TRBV14 and TRBJ2-1; 7 bases fit TRBD2. Trimming took 4 bases from V and 5 from J; bases not matched to a gene: 14. The length of the CDR3 is 17 residues. Germline V gene sequence: CDR1 SGHDN, CDR2 FVKESK.

This chain joins TRBV6-6 and TRBJ2-7, with 7 bases that match TRBD2. The CDR3 spans 14 residues. V was pared by 6 bases and J by 3 bases, with 8 bases of the junction left unmatched. The germline CDR1 and CDR2 sequences are MNHNY and SVGAGI (reference sequence). The CDR3 bases are TGTGCCAGCAGCGAGCGGGACGGCAGCTACGAGCAGTACTTC. As protein: CASSERDGSYEQYF.

The chain carries TRBV27 and TRBJ2-1, with 10 positions matching TRBD1. J gave up 9 bases and V 6 bases, and 8 bases lay outside the gene matches. This CDR3 region has 14 residues. Germline CDR1 is MNHEY and CDR2 is SMNVEV (reference sequence). The CDR3 loop is CASSLGTGVGEQFF. For the CDR3, the DNA is TGTGCCAGCAGCTTGGGGACAGGGGTTGGTGAGCAGTTCTTC.

This chain connects TRBV27 to TRBJ2-2; D is tentatively TRBD1 or TRBD2 (6 bases each). CDR1 is MNHEY, CDR2 SMNVEV, per germline (reference sequence). Trimming cost V 3 bases and J 5 bases, with 16 bases left between them. The CDR3 has 16 amino acids. The CDR3, as DNA: TGTGCCAGCAGTTTTAATGGGGGGCTTGGAACCGGGGAGCTGTTTTTT. Translated, it gives CASSFNGGLGTGELFF.

In this sample, this clone turned up once. The CDR3 protein is CAWAPKGWVSEAFF. CDR3 nucleotides: TGTGCCTGGGCCCCAAAGGGGTGGGTATCTGAAGCTTTCTTT. The rearrangement joins TRBV30 to TRBJ1-1; maybe TRBD1 (5 bases). The V gene's germline CDR1 is GTSNPN and CDR2 SVGIG (reference sequence). The CDR3 has 14 amino acids. V lost 5 bases, J lost 6 bases, and 19 bases lay in between.

This chain joins TRBV7-2 and TRBJ2-3; TRBD1 matches at 7 bases. CDR1 is SGHTA and CDR2 is FQGNSA in the germline V gene. CDR3 size: 13 residues. V gave up 3 bases and J gave up 7 bases; unmatched junction bases: 4. The CDR3 DNA reads TGTGCCAGCAGCTTGGGACAGCCAAATACGCAGTATTTT. Translation: CASSLGQPNTQYF.

This chain joins TRBV7-3 and TRBJ2-7; D is possibly TRBD2 (6 bases). The CDR3 is made up of 15 amino acids. Germline V CDR1 and CDR2: SGHTA, FQGTGA. V was shortened by 2 bases and J by 3 bases, with 14 bases between the two germline ends. The CDR3 DNA sequence: TGTGCCAGCAGCTTAGCGGGCGGCGGGATCTACGAGCAGTACTTC. It specifies CASSLAGGGIYEQYF.

The chain employs TRBV2 and TRBJ2-7; D is perhaps TRBD1 (6 bases). Germline V lookup: CDR1 SNHLY, CDR2 FYNNEI. The ends were cut back, 3 bases at V and 0 bases at J, with 12 bases in the middle. The CDR3 is 15 amino acids. The CDR3, as DNA: TGTGCCAGCAGTGACCAGGGGATTAGCTCCTACGAGCAGTACTTC. Translating gives CASSDQGISSYEQYF.

DNA for the CDR3: TGTGCCAGCAGCCCTGGACAGAGCCTTAATGAAAAACTGTTTTTT. Protein: CASSPGQSLNEKLFF. J is TRBJ1-4 and V is TRBV28; weak D call: TRBD1 (6 bases). The CDR3 runs to 15 residues. V lost 6 bases and J lost 4, with 15 bases in between. Germline CDR1 reads MDHEN; CDR2 reads SYDVKM.

The chain has TRBV10-2 and TRBJ2-7, with D unclear. V lost 3 bases to trimming and J lost 4 bases, with 16 bases between them. This CDR3 contains 15 residues. Germline-derived CDR1 and CDR2 are WSHSY and SAAADI. The CDR3 DNA follows: TGCGCCAGCAGTGACCCGTCCCACAGACCTTACGAGCAGTACTTC. Translated: CASSDPSHRPYEQYF.

The chain couples TRBV19 to TRBJ2-7; 7 bases are a match to TRBD1. Germline CDR1 LNHDA, CDR2 SQIVND (reference sequence). This CDR3 contains 13 residues. The J segment lost 4 bases and the V segment lost 5 bases, leaving 5 bases of the junction unmatched. The CDR3 protein is CASSFGTDYEQYF. The CDR3 nucleotides are TGTGCCAGTAGTTTCGGGACAGATTACGAGCAGTACTTC.

This rearrangement joins TRBV6-4 to TRBJ2-1, with TRBD2 matching over 10 bases. Germline V gene data show CDR1 as MRHNA and CDR2 as SNTAGT. After removal of 0 bases from V and 8 bases from J, the junction contained 7 bases not matched to a gene. This CDR3 has 16 residues. This CDR3 is CASSDSASGRIHEQFF. The DNA of the CDR3 is TGTGCCAGCAGTGACTCGGCTAGCGGGAGAATCCATGAGCAGTTCTTC.

The chain joins TRBV7-9 to TRBJ1-1; no firm D call. Germline CDR1 and CDR2: SEHNR and FQNEAQ (reference sequence). The CDR3 length is 11 residues. Trimming pared 1 base from V and 10 bases from J, leaving 7 bases between. CDR3 in DNA: TGTGCCAGCAGCTTAGGGGCCCGAGCTTTCTTT. Translation gives CASSLGARAFF.

The chain carries TRBV7-3 and TRBJ2-7, with D uncertain. The germline gives CDR1 SGHTA, CDR2 FQGTGA. CDR3 length: 13 amino acids. Deletions cut 3 bases from V and 4 bases from J, with 10 bases between. CDR3: CASSFWLGYEQYF. In DNA form, the CDR3 reads TGTGCCAGCAGCTTTTGGCTAGGTTACGAGCAGTACTTC.

The chain combines TRBV4-1 with TRBJ2-5, with 12 bases lining up with TRBD2. The germline CDR1 and CDR2 sequences are MGHRA and YSYEKL. CDR3 length: 17 amino acids. V lost 1 base and J lost 0; bases outside the gene matches: 3. This CDR3 reads CASSQGTSGANQETQYF. The DNA for the CDR3 is TGCGCCAGCAGCCAAGGGACTAGCGGGGCGAACCAAGAGACCCAGTACTTC.

This chain links TRBV11-3 with TRBJ1-1, with D maybe TRBD1 (5 bases). The CDR3 has 14 residues. Germline CDR1 is SGHNT and CDR2 is YENEEA. Between the trimmed V and J ends, which lost 5 bases and 5 bases, there was a span of 15 bases. The CDR3: CASSMALGGTEAFF. The CDR3 DNA reads TGTGCCAGCAGCATGGCCCTGGGGGGGACTGAAGCTTTCTTT.

The chain carries TRBV7-9 and TRBJ2-7; possibly TRBD1 for D (5 bases). V was cut by 1 base and J by 7 bases, with 11 bases left in between. Germline CDR1 SEHNR, CDR2 FQNEAQ (reference sequence). The CDR3 is 13 residues long. CDR3 region: CASSLVAGREQYF. The CDR3 region has the DNA TGTGCCAGCAGCTTAGTAGCAGGGCGGGAGCAGTACTTC.

V and J are TRBV11-2 and TRBJ2-1, with 7 nucleotides matching TRBD2. The CDR3 spans 16 residues. With 6 bases clipped from V and 3 bases from J, the junction kept 11 bases outside the gene matches. Germline assignment: CDR1 SGHAT and CDR2 FQNNGV. The CDR3 reads CASSFDLAENYNEQFF. CDR3 nucleotide sequence: TGTGCCAGCAGTTTTGACCTAGCGGAGAACTACAATGAGCAGTTCTTC.

The chain employs TRBV14 and TRBJ2-1, with 9 positions matching TRBD2. This CDR3 has 17 residues. The germline CDR1 and CDR2 sequences are SGHDN and FVKESK. J lost 4 bases, V lost 1 base, and 8 bases had no gene match. CDR3 DNA sequence: TGTGCCAGCAGCCAAGTCTCAGGACTAGCGCATTACAATGAGCAGTTCTTC. As protein: CASSQVSGLAHYNEQFF.